What follows describes a single T cell receptor beta chain. These data originate in a study of control samples from healthy donors and cancer patients. The protocol was immunoSEQ multiplex PCR, while the TCRdb copy is restricted to in-frame clones and leaves out a portion. This sample carries 90,000 to 100,000 clones, 88% of them seen once, and the ten largest clones take around 14%. The receptor comes from a woman aged 70 to 79 in good health. The specimen sequenced was blood.

The CDR3 here is CASSETLSTGELFF. The CDR3 DNA reads TGCGCCAGCAGCGAGACATTATCCACCGGGGAGCTGTTTTTT. The chain has TRBV5-1 and TRBJ2-2; no firm D call. The germline V gene encodes CDR1 SGHRS and CDR2 YFSETQ. Trimming took 4 bases from V and 4 from J, leaving 11 bases between them. The CDR3 contains 14 residues.